This T cell receptor (beta chain) originates from a study of technical replicates of blood from a few donors. The CDR3 extends over 16 amino acids. V was pared by 0 bases and J by 4 bases, with 13 bases between. Germline V lookup: CDR1 SGHRS, CDR2 YFSETQ. Data came from immunoSEQ multiplex PCR; TCRdb stores just in-frame clones and leaves some out. Of tens of thousands of clones in the sample, roughly 89% were seen once. This TCR was recovered from a human donor in good health. Some clones in this sample may be carry-over from other donors' samples. What was sequenced was PBMCs. The J gene is TRBJ2-2, the V gene TRBV5-1, with D possibly matching TRBD2 (7 bases). CDR3 region: CASSLVGGAVTGELFF. CDR3 nucleotides: TGCGCCAGCAGCTTGGTAGGGGGGGCTGTCACCGGGGAGCTGTTTTTT.